One and the same sample provided the 6 T cell receptor beta chains below, sequenced in a study of blood T cells in healthy people across ages. A second PCR, run for about 6 to 11 cycles, used a sample-barcoded 5' primer plus a J-beta primer mix. TCRdb reprocessed the 5' RACE reads via MiXCR and lists one record per CDR3 protein. Of approximately 780,000 distinct CDR3 sequences detected, about a quarter appear once; the ten largest clones hold around 3%. This sample was also put to use in a study of T cells of mothers and their children.

The sequencing input was blood. The origin of the receptors is a boy younger than 18 in good health.

This clonotype was seen many times. The V call is TRBV29-1, the J call TRBJ2-5, with D perhaps TRBD2 (5 bases). Germline loops: CDR1 SQVTM, CDR2 ANQGSEA. The CDR3 loop spans 12 amino acids. V was shortened by 1 base and J by 7 bases, with 10 bases between the two germline ends. CDR3 protein: CSVEAGGRTQYF. CDR3 nucleotide sequence: TGCAGCGTTGAAGCGGGCGGGCGGACCCAGTACTTC.

This clonotype has a handful of counts. The chain has TRBV27 and TRBJ2-4; 14 positions match TRBD2. Losses at the gene ends were 6 bases for V and 0 bases for J; bases not matched to a gene: 7. The CDR3 contains 18 residues. Germline lookup yields CDR1 MNHEY and CDR2 SMNVEV (reference sequence). In DNA form, the CDR3 reads TGTGCCAGCAGGGCGGGACTAGCGGGGGCCCTAGCCAAAAACATTCAGTACTTC. As protein: CASRAGLAGALAKNIQYF.

The J gene is TRBJ2-2, the V gene TRBV13, with D uncertain. The CDR3 sequence is 14 residues long. Between the trimmed V and J ends, which lost 5 bases and 8 bases, there was a span of 15 bases. CDR1 and CDR2 (germline): PRHDT, FYEKMQ (reference sequence). CDR3 protein: CASSPYSTAGELFF. CDR3 sequence (DNA): TGTGCCAGCAGCCCGTACTCTACGGCTGGGGAGCTGTTTTTT.

The V gene is TRBV12-3 or TRBV12-4, the J gene TRBJ1-2; 9 nucleotides agree with TRBD1. After removal of 6 bases from V and 7 bases from J, the junction contained 0 bases not matched to a gene. The CDR3 contains 11 residues. The CDR3 nucleotides read TGTGCCAGCAGGGACAGGGGTGGCTACACCTTC. Residues: CASRDRGGYTF.

This clonotype was seen a handful of times. The rearrangement joins TRBV7-3 to TRBJ2-2; D is possibly TRBD1 (6 bases). This CDR3 spans 17 amino acids. Germline assignment: CDR1 SGHTA and CDR2 FQGTGA. Trimming removed 4 bases from V and 4 bases from J, with 19 bases in between. This CDR3 is CASSSSTGSWFTGELFF. The CDR3 nucleotides are TGTGCCAGCAGCTCCTCCACAGGGTCGTGGTTCACCGGGGAGCTGTTTTTT.

This sequence joins TRBV9 and TRBJ2-5; D remains unclear. There are 15 residues in the CDR3. Per the germline V gene, CDR1 is SGDLS and CDR2 is YYNGEE. Trimming left V 4 bases short and J 5 bases short, with 18 bases between. The DNA for the CDR3 is TGTGCCAGCAGCTCCCCAGGCCAAGCAAGGGAGACCCAGTACTTC. Its translation is CASSSPGQARETQYF.